What follows is one TCR beta chain and its context. CDR3 size: 14 residues. V gave up 4 bases and J gave up 8 bases; unmatched junction bases: 5. Germline loops: CDR1 SGHRS, CDR2 YFSETQ. Profiling relied on immunoSEQ multiplex PCR, and the TCRdb table lists in-frame clones only, not all of them. The table shows some 2,500,000 clones, with roughly 93% occurring only once. This sample was included in a study of shared clonotypes between healthy human individuals. The chain employs TRBV5-1 and TRBJ2-2; 10 bases are shared with TRBD1. The receptor was derived from a man aged 18 to 35 in good health. Some clones in this sample may be carry-over from other donors' samples. Sequences were obtained from naive CD4+ T cells from PBMCs. Subset: CD45RA+ positively selected. CDR3 sequence (DNA): TGCGCCAGCAGCCACAGGGACAGGGGAGGGGAGCTGTTTTTT. Protein product: CASSHRDRGGELFF.